What follows describes a single T cell receptor (beta chain). Other DNA sequences in this sample translate to the same CDR3. This specimen comes from a study of shared clonotypes between healthy human individuals. CDR1 and CDR2 (germline): KGHSH, LQKENI. CDR3 size: 14 residues. V lost 2 bases, J lost 7 bases, and 9 bases lay in between. Measured with immunoSEQ multiplex PCR; TCRdb has only the in-frame clones, and not every one. The data contain around 2.1 million clones, approximately 95% of them seen just once; the ten biggest clones take up about 0.13%. This TCR was recovered from a man aged 18 to 30 in good health. Sequencing was carried out using naive CD4+ T cells sorted from blood. The subset was: CD45RA+ positively selected. The gene calls are TRBV18 and TRBJ1-6, with D unresolved. CDR3 sequence reads: CASSPSGQNSPLHF. The DNA of the CDR3 is TGTGCCAGCTCACCATCCGGTCAAAATTCACCCCTCCACTTT.